The source of this TCR beta chain is a study of T cells in Graves' hyperthyroidism and ophthalmopathy. Findings of the study overall: The majority of expanded thyroid clonotypes above 0.001 also appeared in blood. Using 13 V-J features, a model discriminated ophthalmopathy from stable hyperthyroidism.

Exclusions: uncontrolled infection, other autoimmune disease, pregnancy, lactation. Diagnoses used clinical symptoms, serum thyroxine and TRAb, thyroid ultrasound and orbital computed tomography. Amplification targeted TCR beta CDR3 regions from RNA transcripts. Carried out on the TCR CDR3, a first-round RT-PCR used the HTBI primer set. Each CDR3 protein is one row after TCRdb ran MiXCR on the multiplex PCR reads. This table holds about 52,000 distinct CDR3 sequences, around half found once. Comments on this clonotype: The antigen remains unidentified. The junction shows a germline mismatch at one end, possibly a read error.

The source is a woman aged 50 to 65 with Graves' ophthalmopathy. The specimen sequenced was blood.

CDR3 sequence: CASSIDRASGASVLTF. The CDR3, as DNA: TGTGCCAGTAGCATAGACAGAGCCTCTGGGGCCAGCGTCCTGACTTTC. The rearrangement uses TRBV19 and TRBJ2-6; tentatively, D is TRBD1 (5 bases). The CDR3 consists of 16 residues. Germline assignment: CDR1 LNHDA and CDR2 SQIVND (reference sequence).